The TCR beta chain described here comes from a study of beta chain features in type 1 diabetes. Findings and caveats of the study: Type 1 diabetes patients had TCRB CDR3s that were shorter (moderately but significantly so) in all four CD4+ subsets. Insertion counts at VDJ junctions were lower in type 1 diabetes patients, who also showed more deletions there. An over-representation of cells with high TCR expression could result from cDNA sequencing.

Every isolated RNA sample was fully reverse transcribed, so sequencing captured expressed TCRB transcripts. Here immunoSEQ multiplex PCR was the method, and the copy in TCRdb shows in-frame clones only, minus some. The top ten hold around 0.065% of the sample, which has about 470,000 clones, approximately 30% seen once. The germline CDR1 and CDR2 sequences are ENHRY and SYGVKD. This CDR3 region has 14 residues. Trimming stripped 6 bases from V and 4 bases from J, with 13 bases between. In regard to this clone: Its cognate antigen is unknown.

Sequenced input: naive CD4+ T cells from blood. The receptor was derived from a man younger than 35 in good health. The chain combines TRBV10-3 with TRBJ2-1, with a possible D match to TRBD2 (6 bases). The CDR3 nucleotides read TGTGCCATCAGGGAACTAGCAGCGTACAATGAGCAGTTCTTC. It is translated as CAIRELAAYNEQFF.